The clone carrying this T cell receptor (delta chain) has more than one count but fewer than ten. TCRdb's protein for this DNA is that of a much larger clone and differs from the translation at residue 9, likely a read error; the protein shown is the DNA translation. The germline V gene encodes CDR1 TVYSNPD and CDR2 GDNSRS (reference sequence). This CDR3 contains 17 residues. V was shortened by 1 base and J by 4 bases, with 25 bases between the two germline ends. TCRdb called clones anew from the RT-PCR reads with CATT. The table lists about 660 delta-chain clones, about 6.9% of them singletons. The data belong to a study of gamma-delta T cells after stem cell transplantation.

The chain carries TRDV3 and TRDJ1; TRDD3 might be the D (5 bases). The sample was gamma-delta T cells. This TCR was sampled from a human donor. It is not recorded whose cells these are; they may come from a transplant donor. This CDR3 is CAFKTRELRDRIDKLIF. DNA of the CDR3: TGTGCCTTTAAAACACGGGAGCTGAGGGATCGAATCGATAAACTCATCTTT.